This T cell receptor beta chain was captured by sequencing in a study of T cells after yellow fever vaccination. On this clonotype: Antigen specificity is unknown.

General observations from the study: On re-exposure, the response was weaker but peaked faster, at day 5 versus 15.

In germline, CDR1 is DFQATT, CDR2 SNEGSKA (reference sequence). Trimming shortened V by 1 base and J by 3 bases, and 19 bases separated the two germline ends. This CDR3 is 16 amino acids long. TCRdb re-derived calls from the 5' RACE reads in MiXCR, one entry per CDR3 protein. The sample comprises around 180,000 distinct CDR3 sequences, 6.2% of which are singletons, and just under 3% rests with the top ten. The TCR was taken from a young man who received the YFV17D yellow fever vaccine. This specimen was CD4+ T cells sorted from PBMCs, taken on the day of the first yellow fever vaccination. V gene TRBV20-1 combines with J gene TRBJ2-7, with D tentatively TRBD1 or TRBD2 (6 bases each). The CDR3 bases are TGCAGTGCTAGAGGGATGGAGGGGGACACAGACTACGAGCAGTACTTC. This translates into CSARGMEGDTDYEQYF.